The 21 T cell receptor beta chains below come from one sample, sequenced in a study of Ad26.COV2.S vaccination and SARS-CoV-2 variants. Clones were read by immunoSEQ multiplex PCR, and TCRdb kept only the in-frame ones, dropping some. The repertoire holds around 400,000 clones, around nine tenths seen once, with 1.5% to 2% in the top ten. Treatment indicated: around 19 received Ad26.COV2.S at low or high dose, single or two shots; roughly 5 received placebo; per-sample allocation not given. After the first vaccine or placebo injection, samples were drawn on day 63. The sample in question was peripheral blood, obtained in a trial of Ad26.COV2.S vaccine versus placebo. The receptor source for this set is a person between 18 and 59 years old who received the Ad26.COV2.S COVID-19 vaccine or a placebo.

This clone was counted only a few times. This chain uses TRBV7-9 with TRBJ2-7; 11 bases are shared with TRBD1. V lost 2 bases and J lost 6; bases outside the gene matches: 3. The germline V gene encodes CDR1 SEHNR and CDR2 FQNEAQ (reference sequence). The length of the CDR3 is 14 residues. As DNA, the CDR3 is TGTGCCAGCAGCTTAACGGGACAGGGGGGCGAGCAGTACTTC. This gives the protein CASSLTGQGGEQYF.

A single count supports this clone. The gene calls are TRBV28 and TRBJ1-1; 7 bases fit TRBD1. CDR1 and CDR2 (germline): MDHEN, SYDVKM. V trimming: 10 bases; J trimming: 4 bases; junction bases outside the gene matches: 12. The CDR3 spans 14 residues. The CDR3 DNA is TGTGCCATCGAAAGGGGGCCAGGAGGCACTGAAGCTTTCTTT. Amino acids: CAIERGPGGTEAFF.

This clone was seen only once. CDR3 residues: CASSLSLSTGGWETQYF. CDR3 coding DNA: TGTGCCAGTAGTTTGTCCCTCTCGACGGGAGGGTGGGAGACCCAGTACTTC. The rearrangement uses TRBV19 and TRBJ2-5; 8 nucleotides match TRBD2. V gave up 5 bases and J gave up 5 bases; unmatched junction bases: 16. The germline CDR1 and CDR2 sequences are LNHDA and SQIVND (reference sequence). CDR3 length equals 17 residues.

V is TRBV5-1 and J is TRBJ2-3; D is unclear. The CDR3 sequence is 14 residues long. V was pared by 8 bases and J by 1 base, with 14 bases between. Per the germline V gene, CDR1 is SGHRS and CDR2 is YFSETQ. The CDR3 sequence is CASKMQSGTDTQYF. Written as DNA, the CDR3 is TGCGCCAGTAAAATGCAGTCCGGCACAGATACGCAGTATTTT.

This sequence joins TRBV9 and TRBJ2-5; 13 bases fit TRBD2. With V trimmed by 4 bases and J by 5 bases, 5 bases remained unmatched. This CDR3 is 15 amino acids long. The germline V gene encodes CDR1 SGDLS and CDR2 YYNGEE. The CDR3 DNA is TGTGCCAGCAGCCCAGGACTAGCGGGAGTTGAGACCCAGTACTTC. It specifies CASSPGLAGVETQYF.

This clone came up once. The V and J genes are TRBV19 and TRBJ2-2; TRBD1 agrees at 9 bases. CDR3 length: 14 residues. CDR1 and CDR2 from the germline V gene are LNHDA and SQIVND (reference sequence). V gave up 5 bases and J gave up 4 bases; unmatched junction bases: 2. CDR3 sequence: CASSLGQGTGELFF. In DNA form, the CDR3 reads TGTGCCAGTAGTCTGGGACAGGGCACCGGGGAGCTGTTTTTT.

The chain couples TRBV4-1 to TRBJ2-3, with unresolved D. This CDR3 is 15 amino acids long. Trimming removed 4 bases at V and 4 bases at J, with 15 bases between. Germline V gives CDR1 MGHRA, CDR2 YSYEKL. The CDR3 region is CASSPQRRESDTQYF. DNA of the CDR3: TGCGCCAGCAGCCCGCAACGCAGAGAGTCAGATACGCAGTATTTT.

The V call is TRBV19, the J call TRBJ1-1; a possible D gene is TRBD1 (5 bases). The CDR3 length is 13 residues. Germline V gene data show CDR1 as LNHDA and CDR2 as SQIVND (reference sequence). V gave up 5 bases and J gave up 1 base, with 8 bases separating them. The CDR3 nucleotides are TGTGCCAGTAGTTCGACAGAGAACACTGAAGCTTTCTTT. Protein product: CASSSTENTEAFF.

The DNA for the CDR3 is TGTGCTAGTGGTTTGGGGACCTACACTGAAGCTTTCTTT. Translated: CASGLGTYTEAFF. The genes are TRBV12-5 and TRBJ1-1; the D is unclear. This CDR3 comprises 13 residues. The V end was cut by 1 base, the J end by 3 bases, with 6 bases between. From germline, CDR1 is LGHNT and CDR2 FRNRAP.

In the case of this clone: Other DNA sequences within the sample encode an identical CDR3. This chain links TRBV5-1 with TRBJ2-7; 12 positions match TRBD1. Looked up from germline, CDR1 is SGHRS and CDR2 is YFSETQ. With 4 bases clipped from V and 2 bases from J, the junction kept 4 bases outside the gene matches. The CDR3 loop spans 15 amino acids. The CDR3: CASSLGQGATYEQYF. The CDR3 DNA is TGCGCCAGCAGCCTGGGACAGGGGGCTACCTACGAGCAGTACTTC.

The V call is TRBV9, the J call TRBJ2-2; 8 nucleotides align to TRBD1. Trimming cost V 4 bases and J 3 bases; bases outside gene matches: 5. Germline CDR1 reads SGDLS; CDR2 reads YYNGEE. There are 15 residues in the CDR3. Written as DNA, the CDR3 is TGTGCCAGCAGCCCCCGACAGGGGTACACCGGGGAGCTGTTTTTT. As protein: CASSPRQGYTGELFF.

The chain joins TRBV24-1 to TRBJ1-5; D is unclear. CDR3 length: 16 residues. Germline CDR1 KGHDR, CDR2 SFDVKD. Trimming took off 3 bases at V and 5 bases at J, with 16 bases between the two ends. CDR3 in amino acids: CATSDSEISGDQPQHF. CDR3 in DNA: TGTGCCACCAGTGATAGTGAGATATCCGGGGATCAGCCCCAGCATTTT.

V usage is TRBV9 and J usage is TRBJ1-1; D is uncertain. CDR1 and CDR2 from the germline V gene are SGDLS and YYNGEE. Trimming cost V 7 bases and J 1 base, with 17 bases left between them. The CDR3 spans 15 residues. The CDR3 bases are TGTGCCAGCGGAAGACCTCGGACTGCGAACACTGAAGCTTTCTTT. Translation: CASGRPRTANTEAFF.

This chain links TRBV5-5 with TRBJ1-4; D ambiguous. This CDR3 is built from 13 residues. The germline CDR1 and CDR2 sequences are SGHKS and YYEKEE (reference sequence). Trimming removed 4 bases from V and 8 bases from J, with 12 bases in between. The CDR3 protein is CASSPEAQEKLFF. As DNA, the CDR3 is TGTGCCAGCAGCCCCGAGGCCCAGGAAAAACTGTTTTTT.

The rearrangement joins TRBV11-2 to TRBJ1-2, with D possibly being TRBD1 (5 bases). From germline, CDR1 is SGHAT and CDR2 FQNNGV. This CDR3 spans 16 amino acids. V dropped 0 bases and J dropped 0 bases, with 11 bases sitting between them. CDR3 sequence: CASSLDPGRPNYGYTF. CDR3 DNA sequence: TGTGCCAGCAGCTTAGATCCGGGACGGCCTAACTATGGCTACACCTTC.

This chain connects TRBV13 to TRBJ2-1, with TRBD2 matching 9 bases. The CDR3 runs 15 residues. The V gene's germline CDR1 is PRHDT and CDR2 FYEKMQ (reference sequence). J gave up 7 bases and V 5 bases, and 9 bases lay outside the gene matches. CDR3 bases: TGTGCCAGCAGCGGGCGTAGCGGGAGTGATAATGAGCAGTTCTTC. It is translated as CASSGRSGSDNEQFF.

Only one count was recorded for this clone. The V and J genes are TRBV30 and TRBJ1-5; TRBD1 aligns across 8 bases. The CDR3 runs to 13 residues. CDR1 and CDR2 from the germline V gene are GTSNPN and SVGIG (reference sequence). V lost 2 bases to trimming and J lost 7 bases; unmatched junction nucleotides: 4. The CDR3 sequence: CAWSPGGQQPQHF. The CDR3 DNA is TGTGCCTGGAGTCCAGGGGGCCAGCAGCCCCAGCATTTT. The full variable domain, completed using reference TRBV30 and TRBJ1-5, is SQTIHQWPATLVQPVGSPLSLECTVEGTSNPNLYWYRQAAGRGLQLLFYSVGIGQISSEVPQNLSASRPQDRQFILSSKKLLLSDSGFYLCAWSPGGQQPQHFGDGTRLSIL.

The V call is TRBV27, the J call TRBJ2-2; the D is unclear. V lost 7 bases and J lost 0, with 12 bases in between. Germline V gene sequence: CDR1 MNHEY, CDR2 SMNVEV (reference sequence). The CDR3 length is 15 residues. CDR3: CASTTQFANTGELFF. CDR3 coding DNA: TGTGCCAGCACGACCCAGTTCGCGAACACCGGGGAGCTGTTTTTT.

The chain uses TRBV18 and TRBJ1-2, with 7 bases aligning to TRBD1. V lost 4 bases to trimming and J lost 4 bases; unmatched junction nucleotides: 9. The V gene's germline CDR1 is KGHSH and CDR2 LQKENI. The CDR3 is made up of 15 amino acids. The CDR3 region is CASSLSETGIYGYTF. The CDR3 DNA reads as TGTGCCAGCTCACTCTCCGAGACAGGGATCTATGGCTACACCTTC.

The J gene is TRBJ2-1, the V gene TRBV5-1, with 9 bases fitting TRBD2. The CDR3 runs 15 residues. Losses at the gene ends were 7 bases for V and 1 base for J; bases not matched to a gene: 6. CDR1 is SGHRS, CDR2 YFSETQ, per germline. The CDR3 DNA reads as TGCGCCAGCGGACCTAGCGGGAATTCCTACAATGAGCAGTTCTTC. It translates to CASGPSGNSYNEQFF.

The V gene is TRBV11-2, the J gene TRBJ1-1; 7 bases line up with TRBD1. The CDR3 consists of 15 residues. Germline CDR1 reads SGHAT; CDR2 reads FQNNGV. The V gene end was trimmed by 2 bases and the J gene end by 4 bases; junction bases not matched to a gene: 7. The CDR3 sequence is CASSLTDRESTEAFF. The CDR3 coding sequence is TGTGCCAGCAGCTTAACTGACAGGGAAAGCACTGAAGCTTTCTTT.